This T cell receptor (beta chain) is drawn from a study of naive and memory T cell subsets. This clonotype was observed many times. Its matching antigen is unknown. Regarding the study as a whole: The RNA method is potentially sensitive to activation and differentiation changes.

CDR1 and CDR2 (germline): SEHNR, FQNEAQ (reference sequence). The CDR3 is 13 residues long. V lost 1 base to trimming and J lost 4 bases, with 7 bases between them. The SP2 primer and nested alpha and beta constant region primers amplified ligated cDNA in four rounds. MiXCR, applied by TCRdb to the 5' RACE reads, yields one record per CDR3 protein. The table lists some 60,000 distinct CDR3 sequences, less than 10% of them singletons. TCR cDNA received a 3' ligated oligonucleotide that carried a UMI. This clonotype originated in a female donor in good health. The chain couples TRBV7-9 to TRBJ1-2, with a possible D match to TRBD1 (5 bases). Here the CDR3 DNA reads TGTGCCAGCAGCTTAGAGAGGGGCTATGGCTACACCTTC. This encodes CASSLERGYGYTF.